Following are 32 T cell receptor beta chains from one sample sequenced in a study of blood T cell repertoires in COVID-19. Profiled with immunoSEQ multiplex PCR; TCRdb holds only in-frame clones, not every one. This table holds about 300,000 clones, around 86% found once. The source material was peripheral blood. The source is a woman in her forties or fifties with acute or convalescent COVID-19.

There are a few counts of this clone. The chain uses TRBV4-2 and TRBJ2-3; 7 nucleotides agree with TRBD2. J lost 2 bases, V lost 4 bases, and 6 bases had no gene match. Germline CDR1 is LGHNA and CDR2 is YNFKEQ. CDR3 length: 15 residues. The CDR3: CASSLRLAFTDTQYF. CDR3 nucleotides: TGTGCCAGCAGCCTTCGACTAGCATTCACAGATACGCAGTATTTT.

DNA of the CDR3: TGCAGTGCTAGTTACAGGGGGCATGAGCAGTTCTTC. Translated: CSASYRGHEQFF. V usage is TRBV20-1 and J usage is TRBJ2-1; 9 bases align to TRBD1. V dropped 3 bases and J dropped 8; count of bases not matched to a gene: 2. This CDR3 spans 12 amino acids. Looked up from germline, CDR1 is DFQATT and CDR2 is SNEGSKA (reference sequence).

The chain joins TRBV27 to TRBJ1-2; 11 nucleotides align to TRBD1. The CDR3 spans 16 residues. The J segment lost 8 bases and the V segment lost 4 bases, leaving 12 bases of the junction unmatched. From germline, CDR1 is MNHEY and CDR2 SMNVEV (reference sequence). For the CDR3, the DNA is TGTGCCAGCAGTTCCCAGGACAGGGGGCGAGGGTGGGGCTACACCTTC. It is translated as CASSSQDRGRGWGYTF.

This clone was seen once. The CDR3 DNA sequence: TGTGCCAGCAGCTTACTAGCGGGATTGACGGGCGGGGAGCTGTTTTTT. It codes for CASSLLAGLTGGELFF. The rearrangement links TRBV7-8 to TRBJ2-2; 9 bases match TRBD2. The germline CDR1 and CDR2 sequences are SGHVS and FQNEAQ. The CDR3 extends over 16 amino acids. V dropped 2 bases and J dropped 7; count of bases not matched to a gene: 8.

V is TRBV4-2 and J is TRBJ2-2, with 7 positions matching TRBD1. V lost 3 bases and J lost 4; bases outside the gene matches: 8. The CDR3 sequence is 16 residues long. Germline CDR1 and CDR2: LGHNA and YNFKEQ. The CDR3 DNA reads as TGTGCCAGCAGCCAGCCGACAGGGAAAGGCACCGGGGAGCTGTTTTTT. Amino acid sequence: CASSQPTGKGTGELFF.

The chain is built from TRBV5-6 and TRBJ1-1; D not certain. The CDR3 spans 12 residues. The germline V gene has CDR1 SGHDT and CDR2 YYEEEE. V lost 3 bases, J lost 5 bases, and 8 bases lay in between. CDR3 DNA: TGTGCCAGCAGCTCTTATCTAACTGAAGCTTTCTTT. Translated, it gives CASSSYLTEAFF. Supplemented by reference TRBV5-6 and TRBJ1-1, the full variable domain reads DAGVTQSPTHLIKTRGQQVTLRCSPKSGHDTVSWYQQALGQGPQFIFQYYEEEERQRGNFPDRFSGHQFPNYSSELNVNALLLGDSALYLCASSSYLTEAFFGQGTRLTVV.

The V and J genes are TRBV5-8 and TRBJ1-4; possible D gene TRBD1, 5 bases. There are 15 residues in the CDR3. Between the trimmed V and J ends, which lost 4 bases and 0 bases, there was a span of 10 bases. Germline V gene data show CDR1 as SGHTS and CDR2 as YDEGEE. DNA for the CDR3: TGTGCCAGCAGCGTCAGGGTTGCAACTAATGAAAAACTGTTTTTT. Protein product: CASSVRVATNEKLFF.

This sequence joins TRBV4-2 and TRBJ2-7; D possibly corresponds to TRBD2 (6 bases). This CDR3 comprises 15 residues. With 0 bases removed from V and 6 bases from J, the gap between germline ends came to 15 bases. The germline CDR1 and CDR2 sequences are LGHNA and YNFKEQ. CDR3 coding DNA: TGTGCCAGCAGCCAAGACGTAGTTGTCGGGGGCGAGCAGTACTTC. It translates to CASSQDVVVGGEQYF.

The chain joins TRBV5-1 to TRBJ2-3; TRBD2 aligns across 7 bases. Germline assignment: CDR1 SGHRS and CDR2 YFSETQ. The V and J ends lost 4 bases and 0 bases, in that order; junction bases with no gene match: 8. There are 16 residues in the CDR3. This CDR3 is CASSPGSSGSTDTQYF. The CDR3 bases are TGCGCCAGCAGCCCTGGGAGTAGCGGGAGCACAGATACGCAGTATTTT.

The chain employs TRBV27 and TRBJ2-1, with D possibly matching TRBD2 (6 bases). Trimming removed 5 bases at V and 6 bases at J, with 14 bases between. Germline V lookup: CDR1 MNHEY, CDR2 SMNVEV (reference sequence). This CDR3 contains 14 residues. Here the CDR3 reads CASSPRLVSNEQFF. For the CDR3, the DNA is TGTGCCAGCAGTCCTCGACTAGTTTCCAATGAGCAGTTCTTC.

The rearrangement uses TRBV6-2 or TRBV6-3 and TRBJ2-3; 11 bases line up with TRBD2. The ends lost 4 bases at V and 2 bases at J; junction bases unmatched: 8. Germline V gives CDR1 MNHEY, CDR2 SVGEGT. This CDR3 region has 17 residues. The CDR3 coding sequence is TGTGCCAGCAGTTTTGTGGCTAGCGGGAGGATCACAGATACGCAGTATTTT. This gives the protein CASSFVASGRITDTQYF.

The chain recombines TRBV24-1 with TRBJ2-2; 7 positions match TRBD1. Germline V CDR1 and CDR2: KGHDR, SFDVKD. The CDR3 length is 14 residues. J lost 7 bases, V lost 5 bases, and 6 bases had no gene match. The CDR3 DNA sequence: TGTGCCACCAGTGTGTCAGGGGGTAGCGGGGAGCTGTTTTTT. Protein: CATSVSGGSGELFF.

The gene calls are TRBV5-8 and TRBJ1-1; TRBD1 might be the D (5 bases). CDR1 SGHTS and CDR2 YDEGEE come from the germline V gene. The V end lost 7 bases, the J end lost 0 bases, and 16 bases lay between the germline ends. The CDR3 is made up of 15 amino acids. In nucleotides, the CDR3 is TGTGCCAGCGAGGGACTAATACAGATGAACACTGAAGCTTTCTTT. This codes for CASEGLIQMNTEAFF. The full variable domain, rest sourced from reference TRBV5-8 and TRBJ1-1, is EAGVTQSPTHLIKTRGQQATLRCSPISGHTSVYWYQQALGLGLQFLLWYDEGEERNRGNFPPRFSGRQFPNYSSELNVNALELEDSALYLCASEGLIQMNTEAFFGQGTRLTVV.

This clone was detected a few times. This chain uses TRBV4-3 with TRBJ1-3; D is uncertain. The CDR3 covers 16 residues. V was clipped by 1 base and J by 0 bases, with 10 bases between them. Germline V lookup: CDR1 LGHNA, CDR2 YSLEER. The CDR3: CASSQGPGNSGNTIYF. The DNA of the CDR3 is TGCGCCAGCAGCCAAGGACCCGGGAACTCTGGAAACACCATATATTTT.

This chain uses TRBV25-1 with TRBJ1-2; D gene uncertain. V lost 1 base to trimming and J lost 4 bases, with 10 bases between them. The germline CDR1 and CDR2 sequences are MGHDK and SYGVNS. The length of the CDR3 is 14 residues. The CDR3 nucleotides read TGTGCCAGCAGTGAATCGGCAGCGACCTATGGCTACACCTTC. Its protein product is CASSESAATYGYTF.

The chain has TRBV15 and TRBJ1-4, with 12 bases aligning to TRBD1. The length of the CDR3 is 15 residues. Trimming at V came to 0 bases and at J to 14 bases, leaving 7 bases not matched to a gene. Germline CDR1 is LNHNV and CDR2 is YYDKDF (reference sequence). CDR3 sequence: CATSRDKGQGARLFF. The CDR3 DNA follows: TGTGCCACCAGCAGAGATAAGGGACAGGGGGCGCGGCTGTTTTTT.

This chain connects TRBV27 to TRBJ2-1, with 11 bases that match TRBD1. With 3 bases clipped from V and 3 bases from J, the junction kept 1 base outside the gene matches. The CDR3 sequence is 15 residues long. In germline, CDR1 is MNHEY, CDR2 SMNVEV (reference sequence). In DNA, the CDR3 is TGTGCCAGCAGTTTGGGGACAGGGGGCTACAATGAGCAGTTCTTC. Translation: CASSLGTGGYNEQFF.

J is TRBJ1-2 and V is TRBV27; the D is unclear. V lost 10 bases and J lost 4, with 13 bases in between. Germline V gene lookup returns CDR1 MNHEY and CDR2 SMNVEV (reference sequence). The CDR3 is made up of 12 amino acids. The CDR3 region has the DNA TGTGCCACCGGGAGAGAGGCCTATGGCTACACCTTC. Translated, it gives CATGREAYGYTF.

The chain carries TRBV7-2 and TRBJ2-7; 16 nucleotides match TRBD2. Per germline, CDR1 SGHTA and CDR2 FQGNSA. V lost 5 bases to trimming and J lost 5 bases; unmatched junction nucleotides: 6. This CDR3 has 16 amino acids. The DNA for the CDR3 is TGTGCCAGCAGCGCCGGGACTAGCGGGAGGGCCCACGAGCAGTACTTC. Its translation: CASSAGTSGRAHEQYF.

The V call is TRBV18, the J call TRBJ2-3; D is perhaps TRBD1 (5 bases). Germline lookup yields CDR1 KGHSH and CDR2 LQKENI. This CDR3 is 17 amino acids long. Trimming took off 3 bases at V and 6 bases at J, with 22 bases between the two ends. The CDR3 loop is CASSPLLAGISVDTQYF. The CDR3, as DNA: TGTGCCAGCTCACCCCTATTGGCAGGGATTAGTGTTGATACGCAGTATTTT.

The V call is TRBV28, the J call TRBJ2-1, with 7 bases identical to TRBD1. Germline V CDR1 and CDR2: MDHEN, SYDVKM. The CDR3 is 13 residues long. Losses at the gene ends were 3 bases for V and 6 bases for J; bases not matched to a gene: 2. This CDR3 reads CASSLPGGNEQFF. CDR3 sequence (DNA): TGTGCCAGCAGTTTGCCAGGGGGCAATGAGCAGTTCTTC.

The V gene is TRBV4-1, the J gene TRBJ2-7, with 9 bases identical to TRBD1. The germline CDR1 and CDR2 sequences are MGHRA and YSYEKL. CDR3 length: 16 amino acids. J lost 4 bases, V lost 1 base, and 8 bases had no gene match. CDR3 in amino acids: CASSQVMGQGLYEQYF. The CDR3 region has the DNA TGCGCCAGCAGCCAAGTAATGGGACAGGGTCTTTACGAGCAGTACTTC.

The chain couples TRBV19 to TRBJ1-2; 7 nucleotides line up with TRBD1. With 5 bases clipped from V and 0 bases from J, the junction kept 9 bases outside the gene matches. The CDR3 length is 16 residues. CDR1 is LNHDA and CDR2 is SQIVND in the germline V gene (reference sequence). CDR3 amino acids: CASSPTRQGANYGYTF. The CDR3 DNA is TGTGCCAGTAGTCCCACCCGACAGGGAGCTAACTATGGCTACACCTTC.

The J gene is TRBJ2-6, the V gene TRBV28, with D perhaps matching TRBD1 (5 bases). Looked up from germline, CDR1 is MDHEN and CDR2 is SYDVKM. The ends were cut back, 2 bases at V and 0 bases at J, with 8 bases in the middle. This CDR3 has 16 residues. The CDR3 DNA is TGTGCCAGCAGTTTAATCAGGGCCTCTGGGGCCAACGTCCTGACTTTC. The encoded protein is CASSLIRASGANVLTF.

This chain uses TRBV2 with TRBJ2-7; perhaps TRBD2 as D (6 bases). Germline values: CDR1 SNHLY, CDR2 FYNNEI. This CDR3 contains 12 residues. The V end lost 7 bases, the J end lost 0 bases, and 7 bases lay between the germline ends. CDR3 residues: CASTGDSYEQYF. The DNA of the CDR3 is TGTGCCAGCACGGGAGACTCCTACGAGCAGTACTTC.

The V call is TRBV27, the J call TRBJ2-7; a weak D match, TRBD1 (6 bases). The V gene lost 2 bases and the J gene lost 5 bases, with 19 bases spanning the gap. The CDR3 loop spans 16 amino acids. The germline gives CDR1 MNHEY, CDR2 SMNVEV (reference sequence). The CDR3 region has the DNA TGTGCCAGCAGTTTACTATTCAACCGGGACACCAACGAGCAGTACTTC. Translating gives CASSLLFNRDTNEQYF.

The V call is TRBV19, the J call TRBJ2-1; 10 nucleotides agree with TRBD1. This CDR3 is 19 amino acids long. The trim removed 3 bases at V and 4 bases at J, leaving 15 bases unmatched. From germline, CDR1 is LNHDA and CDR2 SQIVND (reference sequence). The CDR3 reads CASSIPGTGVVRAYNEQFF. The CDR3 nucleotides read TGTGCCAGTAGTATCCCTGGGACAGGGGTGGTCAGGGCTTACAATGAGCAGTTCTTC.

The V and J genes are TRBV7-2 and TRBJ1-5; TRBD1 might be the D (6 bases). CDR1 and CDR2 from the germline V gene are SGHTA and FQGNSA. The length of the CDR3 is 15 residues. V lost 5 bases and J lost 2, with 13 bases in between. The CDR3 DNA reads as TGTGCCAGCAGCCTCCGCTCAGGGGGCAATCAGCCCCAGCATTTT. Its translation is CASSLRSGGNQPQHF.

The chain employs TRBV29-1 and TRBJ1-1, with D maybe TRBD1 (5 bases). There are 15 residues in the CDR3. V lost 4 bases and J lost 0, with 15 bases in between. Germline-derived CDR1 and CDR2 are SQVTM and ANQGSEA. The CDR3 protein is CSVAYGGSVNTEAFF. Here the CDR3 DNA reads TGCAGCGTTGCTTACGGGGGTTCGGTGAACACTGAAGCTTTCTTT.

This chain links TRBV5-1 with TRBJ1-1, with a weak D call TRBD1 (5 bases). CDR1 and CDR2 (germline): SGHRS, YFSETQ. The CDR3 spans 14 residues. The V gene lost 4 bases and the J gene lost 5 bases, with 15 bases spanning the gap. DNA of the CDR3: TGCGCCAGCAGCCTGGCGGGGGTGCGGACTGAAGCTTTCTTT. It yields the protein CASSLAGVRTEAFF.

CDR3 amino acids: CASSPETPTGELFF. The DNA for the CDR3 is TGTGCCAGCAGCCCGGAGACTCCCACCGGGGAGCTGTTTTTT. V usage is TRBV3-1 (or the pseudogene TRBV3-2) and J usage is TRBJ2-2; D ambiguous. Between the trimmed V and J ends, which lost 4 bases and 4 bases, there was a span of 10 bases. Germline-derived CDR1 and CDR2 are LGHDT and YNNKEL (reference sequence). There are 14 residues in the CDR3.

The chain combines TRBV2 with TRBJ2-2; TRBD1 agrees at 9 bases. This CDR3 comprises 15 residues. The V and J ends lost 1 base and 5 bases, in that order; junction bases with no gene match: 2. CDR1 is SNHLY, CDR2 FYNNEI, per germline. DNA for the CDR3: TGTGCCAGCAGTGAAGACAGGGGGCAAACCGGGGAGCTGTTTTTT. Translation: CASSEDRGQTGELFF.